This passage covers 24 T cell receptor beta chains from one sample sequenced in a study of radiotherapy plus CTLA-4 blockade in lung cancer. Some clones are missing from TCRdb's copy, which holds only in-frame ones; the method was immunoSEQ multiplex PCR. The sample lists some 80,000 clones; under 90% were seen once. The sample was peripheral blood, taken from a patient treated with radiotherapy plus ipilimumab. The receptors were gathered from a human donor with non-small cell lung cancer who had stable disease on radiotherapy plus ipilimumab.

Remarks on this clone: Distinct nucleotide sequences in the sample also encode this CDR3. This rearrangement joins TRBV7-6 to TRBJ2-3, with 10 bases matching TRBD2. The CDR3 covers 16 residues. Trimming cost V 5 bases and J 0 bases; bases outside gene matches: 5. CDR1 is SGHVS, CDR2 FNYEAQ, per germline. The CDR3 reads CASSLRTSGSTDTQYF. The DNA for the CDR3 is TGTGCCAGCAGCCTAAGGACTAGCGGAAGCACAGATACGCAGTATTTT.

The chain combines TRBV9 with TRBJ2-6; no clear D. CDR3 length equals 13 residues. Trimming shortened V by 4 bases and J by 0 bases, and 2 bases separated the two germline ends. In germline, CDR1 is SGDLS, CDR2 YYNGEE. CDR3 amino acids: CASSTSGANVLTF. The CDR3 DNA reads as TGTGCCAGCAGCACCTCTGGGGCCAACGTCCTGACTTTC.

The chain combines TRBV6-1 with TRBJ2-7; the D is unclear. Trimming cost V 1 base and J 3 bases, with 10 bases left between them. Germline V lookup: CDR1 MNHNS, CDR2 SASEGT. The CDR3 is 14 amino acids. The CDR3 reads CASSEEPTSYEQYF. Here the CDR3 DNA reads TGTGCCAGCAGTGAAGAGCCCACCAGCTACGAGCAGTACTTC.

The V gene is TRBV5-6, the J gene TRBJ2-4; TRBD2 matches 8 bases. Germline trimming cut 0 bases from V and 6 bases from J; bases unmatched to any gene: 8. Germline values: CDR1 SGHDT, CDR2 YYEEEE. The length of the CDR3 is 16 residues. CDR3 residues: CASSLATGLAPNIQYF. CDR3 DNA sequence: TGTGCCAGCAGCTTGGCCACTGGACTAGCCCCAAACATTCAGTACTTC. The full variable domain, its missing parts supplied by reference TRBV5-6 and TRBJ2-4, is DAGVTQSPTHLIKTRGQQVTLRCSPKSGHDTVSWYQQALGQGPQFIFQYYEEEERQRGNFPDRFSGHQFPNYSSELNVNALLLGDSALYLCASSLATGLAPNIQYFGAGTRLSVL.

The chain uses TRBV28 and TRBJ1-1; no reliable D call. V was pared by 7 bases and J by 10 bases, with 10 bases between. The CDR3 sequence is 10 residues long. The V gene's germline CDR1 is MDHEN and CDR2 SYDVKM. CDR3 coding DNA: TGTGCCAGCACGGGTAATGGAGCTTTCTTT. Encoded protein: CASTGNGAFF.

The chain couples TRBV19 to TRBJ2-5, with TRBD2 matching 10 bases. From germline, CDR1 is LNHDA and CDR2 SQIVND (reference sequence). The junction had 3 bases not matched to a gene; V was cut back by 1 base and J by 1 base. This CDR3 contains 16 residues. The chain's CDR3 is CASSIAAGGAQETQYF. The CDR3 DNA is TGTGCCAGTAGTATAGCAGCGGGAGGGGCCCAAGAGACCCAGTACTTC.

This rearrangement joins TRBV7-3 to TRBJ2-6; D unresolved. CDR3 length: 17 residues. The germline V and J ends were trimmed by 5 bases and 0 bases, with 14 bases remaining between them. In germline, CDR1 is SGHTA, CDR2 FQGTGA. The CDR3 DNA sequence: TGTGCCAGCAGCACCACGGGTTGGGGCTCTGGGGCCAACGTCCTGACTTTC. This gives the protein CASSTTGWGSGANVLTF.

This chain connects TRBV29-1 to TRBJ1-1; D gene unclear. This CDR3 spans 12 amino acids. The V end was cut by 4 bases, the J end by 1 base, with 7 bases between. CDR1 is SQVTM and CDR2 is ANQGSEA in the germline V gene. In DNA, the CDR3 is TGCAGCGTTGGGGAATCGAACACTGAAGCTTTCTTT. This encodes CSVGESNTEAFF.

This CDR3 is CASSITGAGGYGYTF. CDR3 bases: TGTGCCAGCAGTATCACAGGGGCCGGTGGCTATGGCTACACCTTC. This sequence joins TRBV6-1 and TRBJ1-2, with 7 bases identical to TRBD1. From germline, CDR1 is MNHNS and CDR2 SASEGT. CDR3 size: 15 residues. With V trimmed by 5 bases and J by 4 bases, 10 bases remained unmatched.

The V and J genes are TRBV28 and TRBJ1-1; no clear D gene. Looked up from germline, CDR1 is MDHEN and CDR2 is SYDVKM. The CDR3 consists of 14 residues. The germline V and J ends were trimmed by 5 bases and 7 bases, with 17 bases remaining between them. CDR3 amino acids: CASSPPVPLDEAFF. In DNA form, the CDR3 reads TGTGCCAGCAGTCCCCCGGTACCGTTGGATGAAGCTTTCTTT.

This clone appeared once. The chain combines TRBV5-1 with TRBJ2-1; 9 bases align to TRBD2. The germline V gene encodes CDR1 SGHRS and CDR2 YFSETQ. Trimming removed 3 bases from V and 10 bases from J; junction bases left unmatched: 14. The CDR3 extends over 16 amino acids. CDR3 protein: CASSSGRLAGVREQFF. The CDR3 coding sequence is TGCGCCAGCAGCTCCGGGAGGTTAGCGGGAGTGCGCGAGCAGTTCTTC.

The chain carries TRBV15 and TRBJ2-2; D tentatively reads TRBD1 or TRBD2 (6 bases each). The V gene lost 0 bases and the J gene lost 1 base, with 12 bases spanning the gap. CDR3 length equals 17 residues. Looked up from germline, CDR1 is LNHNV and CDR2 is YYDKDF (reference sequence). CDR3 residues: CATSRDEGGGNTGELFF. CDR3 sequence (DNA): TGTGCCACCAGCAGAGATGAGGGGGGCGGGAACACCGGGGAGCTGTTTTTT.

The rearrangement links TRBV28 to TRBJ2-1; D is unresolved. Trimming cost V 3 bases and J 5 bases, with 11 bases left between them. The germline gives CDR1 MDHEN, CDR2 SYDVKM. This CDR3 is 14 amino acids long. Written as DNA, the CDR3 is TGTGCCAGCAGTTTCGTCAAGGGCAACAATGAGCAGTTCTTC. It codes for CASSFVKGNNEQFF.

This sequence joins TRBV28 and TRBJ1-1; D might be TRBD1 (6 bases). Trimming removed 5 bases from V and 4 bases from J, with 20 bases in between. The CDR3 sequence is 16 residues long. In germline, CDR1 is MDHEN, CDR2 SYDVKM. Written as DNA, the CDR3 is TGTGCCAGCAGTGATGAGTTCGGGGGGCTCGGCACTGAAGCTTTCTTT. Protein product: CASSDEFGGLGTEAFF.

This clone occurred a few times. V usage is TRBV5-1 and J usage is TRBJ2-3; a weak D match, TRBD1 (6 bases). CDR3 size: 15 residues. V was pared by 0 bases and J by 6 bases, with 14 bases between. The germline CDR1 and CDR2 sequences are SGHRS and YFSETQ. CDR3 sequence (DNA): TGCGCCAGCAGCTTGGTCACAGGGAAGTTGGATACGCAGTATTTT. It translates to CASSLVTGKLDTQYF.

V and J are TRBV7-9 and TRBJ1-5; no definite D call. V dropped 1 base and J dropped 2 bases, with 12 bases sitting between them. Germline-derived CDR1 and CDR2 are SEHNR and FQNEAQ (reference sequence). The CDR3 extends over 16 amino acids. The CDR3: CASSLERGLGNQPQHF. In DNA, the CDR3 is TGTGCCAGCAGCTTAGAACGGGGTTTGGGCAATCAGCCCCAGCATTTT.

The rearrangement links TRBV9 to TRBJ2-2, with 7 positions matching TRBD2. The CDR3 runs 15 residues. V lost 2 bases, J lost 4 bases, and 5 bases stayed unmatched. Germline assignment: CDR1 SGDLS and CDR2 YYNGEE. The CDR3 protein is CASSVWGGGTGELFF. The CDR3 DNA follows: TGTGCCAGCAGCGTCTGGGGGGGTGGCACCGGGGAGCTGTTTTTT.

This chain uses TRBV19 with TRBJ1-2; 8 nucleotides line up with TRBD1. Germline V CDR1 and CDR2: LNHDA, SQIVND (reference sequence). The CDR3 covers 14 residues. Losses at the gene ends were 7 bases for V and 7 bases for J; bases not matched to a gene: 11. CDR3 amino acids: CASTTGQGIGGYTF. CDR3 nucleotide sequence: TGTGCCAGTACCACAGGACAGGGTATCGGTGGCTACACCTTC.

This clone was recorded only once. DNA for the CDR3: TGTGCCTGGAGTGTACTCGGGGGTAAGCCTGGAAACACCATATATTTT. It codes for CAWSVLGGKPGNTIYF. The gene calls are TRBV30 and TRBJ1-3; the D gene is possibly TRBD1 (5 bases). The V and J ends lost 0 bases and 2 bases respectively, with 14 bases between them. CDR1 and CDR2 (germline): GTSNPN, SVGIG (reference sequence). The length of the CDR3 is 16 residues.

This clone was observed a few times. The CDR3 DNA is TGTGCCAGCAGCCTTAATGGGGTTAAGGCTCAGCCCCAGCATTTT. It translates to CASSLNGVKAQPQHF. The chain uses TRBV28 and TRBJ1-5, with D unclear. Trimming removed 6 bases at V and 6 bases at J, with 18 bases between. The CDR3 extends over 15 amino acids. Germline lookup yields CDR1 MDHEN and CDR2 SYDVKM.

The count of this clone is one. V is TRBV11-2 and J is TRBJ1-6, with 9 bases that match TRBD1. Germline V CDR1 and CDR2: SGHAT, FQNNGV. This CDR3 spans 14 amino acids. V lost 5 bases, J lost 9 bases, and 5 bases stayed unmatched. This CDR3 is CASSGGQGGSPLHF. As DNA, the CDR3 is TGTGCCAGCAGCGGGGGACAGGGCGGTTCACCCCTCCACTTT.

The chain couples TRBV2 to TRBJ1-6; 11 nucleotides line up with TRBD1. The V gene end was trimmed by 4 bases and the J gene end by 7 bases; junction bases not matched to a gene: 6. The length of the CDR3 is 16 residues. Looked up from germline, CDR1 is SNHLY and CDR2 is FYNNEI. CDR3 residues: CASSGTGGAGNSPLHF. In DNA, the CDR3 is TGTGCCAGCAGTGGGACAGGGGGCGCGGGAAATTCACCCCTCCACTTT.

The chain carries TRBV5-1 and TRBJ1-1, with D possibly matching TRBD1 (6 bases). V was clipped by 7 bases and J by 3 bases, with 13 bases between them. The CDR3 runs to 13 residues. Germline V gives CDR1 SGHRS, CDR2 YFSETQ. Written as DNA, the CDR3 is TGCGCCAGCTCAGGGGAGGTTTACACTGAAGCTTTCTTT. Residues: CASSGEVYTEAFF.

There are a few counts of this clone. V usage is TRBV18 and J usage is TRBJ1-5, with D possibly matching TRBD1 (5 bases). The V gene's germline CDR1 is KGHSH and CDR2 LQKENI. The CDR3 contains 12 residues. Trimming removed 8 bases from V and 3 bases from J, with 8 bases in between. In DNA, the CDR3 is TGTGCCAGCCGGGACTCCAATCAGCCCCAGCATTTT. Its protein is CASRDSNQPQHF.